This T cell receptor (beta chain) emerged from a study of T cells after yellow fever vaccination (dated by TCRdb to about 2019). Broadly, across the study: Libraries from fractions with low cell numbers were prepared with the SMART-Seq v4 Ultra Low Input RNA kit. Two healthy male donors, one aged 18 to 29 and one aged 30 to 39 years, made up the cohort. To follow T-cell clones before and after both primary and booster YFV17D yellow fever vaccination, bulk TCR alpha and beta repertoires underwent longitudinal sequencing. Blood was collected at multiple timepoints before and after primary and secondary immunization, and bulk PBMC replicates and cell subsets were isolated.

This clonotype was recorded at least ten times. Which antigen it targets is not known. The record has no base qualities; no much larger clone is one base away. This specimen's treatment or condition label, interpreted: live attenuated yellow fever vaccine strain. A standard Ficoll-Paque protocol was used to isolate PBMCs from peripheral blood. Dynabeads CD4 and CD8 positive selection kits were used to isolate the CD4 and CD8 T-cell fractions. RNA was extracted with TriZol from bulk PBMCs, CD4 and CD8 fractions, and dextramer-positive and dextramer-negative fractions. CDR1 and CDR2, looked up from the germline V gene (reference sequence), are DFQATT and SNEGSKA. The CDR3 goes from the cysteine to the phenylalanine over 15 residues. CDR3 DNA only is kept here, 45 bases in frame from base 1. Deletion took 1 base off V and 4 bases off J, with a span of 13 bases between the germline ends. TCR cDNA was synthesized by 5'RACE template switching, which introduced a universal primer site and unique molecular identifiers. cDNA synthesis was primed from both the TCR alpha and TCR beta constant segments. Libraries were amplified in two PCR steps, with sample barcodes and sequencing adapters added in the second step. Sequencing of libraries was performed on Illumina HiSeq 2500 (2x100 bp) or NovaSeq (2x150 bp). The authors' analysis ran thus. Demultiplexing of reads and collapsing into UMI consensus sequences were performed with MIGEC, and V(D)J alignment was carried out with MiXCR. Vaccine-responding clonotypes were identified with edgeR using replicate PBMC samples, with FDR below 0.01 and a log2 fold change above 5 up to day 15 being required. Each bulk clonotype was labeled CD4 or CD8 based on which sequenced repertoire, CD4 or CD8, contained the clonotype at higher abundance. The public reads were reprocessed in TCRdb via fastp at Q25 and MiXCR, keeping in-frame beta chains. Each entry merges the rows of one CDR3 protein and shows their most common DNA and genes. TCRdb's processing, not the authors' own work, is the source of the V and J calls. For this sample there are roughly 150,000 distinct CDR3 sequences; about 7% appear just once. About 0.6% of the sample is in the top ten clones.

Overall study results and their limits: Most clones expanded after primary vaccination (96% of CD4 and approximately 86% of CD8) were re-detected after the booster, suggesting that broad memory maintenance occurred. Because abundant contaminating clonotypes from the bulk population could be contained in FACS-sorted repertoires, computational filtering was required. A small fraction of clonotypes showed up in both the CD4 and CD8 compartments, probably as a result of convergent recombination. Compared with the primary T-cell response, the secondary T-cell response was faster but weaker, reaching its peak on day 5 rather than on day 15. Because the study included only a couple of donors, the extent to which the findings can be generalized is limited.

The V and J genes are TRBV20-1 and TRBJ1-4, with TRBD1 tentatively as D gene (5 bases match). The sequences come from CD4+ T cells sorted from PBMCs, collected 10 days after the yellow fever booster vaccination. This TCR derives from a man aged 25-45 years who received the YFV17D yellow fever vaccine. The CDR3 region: CSARVGAGYNEKLFF. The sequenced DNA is TGCAGTGCTAGAGTAGGAGCAGGGTATAATGAAAAACTGTTTTTT.